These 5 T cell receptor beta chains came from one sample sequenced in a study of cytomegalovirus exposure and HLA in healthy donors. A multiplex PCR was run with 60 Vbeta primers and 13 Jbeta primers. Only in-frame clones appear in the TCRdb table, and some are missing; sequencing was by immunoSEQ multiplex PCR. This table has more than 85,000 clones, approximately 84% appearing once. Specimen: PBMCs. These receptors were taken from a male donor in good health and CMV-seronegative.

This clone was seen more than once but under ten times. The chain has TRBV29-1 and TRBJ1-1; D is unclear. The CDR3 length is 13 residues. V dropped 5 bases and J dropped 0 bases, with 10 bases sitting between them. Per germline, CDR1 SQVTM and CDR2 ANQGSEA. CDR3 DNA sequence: TGCAGCGTTTTAATACAGCTGAACACTGAAGCTTTCTTT. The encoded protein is CSVLIQLNTEAFF. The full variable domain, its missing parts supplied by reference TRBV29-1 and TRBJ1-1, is SAVISQKPSRDICQRGTSLTIQCQVDSQVTMMFWYRQQPGQSLTLIATANQGSEATYESGFVIDKFPISRPNLTFSTLTVSNMSPEDSSIYLCSVLIQLNTEAFFGQGTRLTVV.

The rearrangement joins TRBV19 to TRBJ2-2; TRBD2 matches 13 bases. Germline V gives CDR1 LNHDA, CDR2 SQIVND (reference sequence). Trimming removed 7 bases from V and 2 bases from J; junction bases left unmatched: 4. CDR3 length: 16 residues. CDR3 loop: CASTGTSGINTGELFF. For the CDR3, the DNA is TGTGCCAGTACCGGGACTAGCGGGATTAACACCGGGGAGCTGTTTTTT.

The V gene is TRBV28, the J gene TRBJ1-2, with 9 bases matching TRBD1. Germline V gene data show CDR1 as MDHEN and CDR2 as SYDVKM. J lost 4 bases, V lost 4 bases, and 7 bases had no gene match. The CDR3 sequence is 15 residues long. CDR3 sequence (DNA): TGTGCCAGCAGTTCTGGACAGGGGAGGCTCTATGGCTACACCTTC. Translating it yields CASSSGQGRLYGYTF.

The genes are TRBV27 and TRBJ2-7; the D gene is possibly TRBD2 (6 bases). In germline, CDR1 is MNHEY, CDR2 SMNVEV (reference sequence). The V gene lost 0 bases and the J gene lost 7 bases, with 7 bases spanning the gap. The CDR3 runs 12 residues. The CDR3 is CASSLSRGEQYF. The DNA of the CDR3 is TGTGCCAGCAGTTTATCCCGGGGGGAGCAGTACTTC.

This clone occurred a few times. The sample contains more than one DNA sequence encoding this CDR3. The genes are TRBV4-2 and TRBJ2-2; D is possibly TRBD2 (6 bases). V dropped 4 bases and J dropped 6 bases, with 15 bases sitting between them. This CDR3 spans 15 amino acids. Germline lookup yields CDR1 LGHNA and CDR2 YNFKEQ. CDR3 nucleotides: TGTGCCAGCAGCCCACCGACTAGTAGGGCCGGGGAGCTGTTTTTT. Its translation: CASSPPTSRAGELFF.